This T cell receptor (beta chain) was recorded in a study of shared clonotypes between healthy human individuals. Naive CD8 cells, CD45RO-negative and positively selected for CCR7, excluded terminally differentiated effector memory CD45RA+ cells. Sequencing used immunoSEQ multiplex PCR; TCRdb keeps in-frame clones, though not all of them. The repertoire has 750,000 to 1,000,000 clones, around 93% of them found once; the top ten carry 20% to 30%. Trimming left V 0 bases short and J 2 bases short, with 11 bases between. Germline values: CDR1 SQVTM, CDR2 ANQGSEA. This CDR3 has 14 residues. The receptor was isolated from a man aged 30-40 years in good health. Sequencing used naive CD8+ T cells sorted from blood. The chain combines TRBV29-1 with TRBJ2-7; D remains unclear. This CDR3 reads CSVEDPTEAYEQYF. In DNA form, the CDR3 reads TGCAGCGTTGAAGATCCGACGGAAGCCTACGAGCAGTACTTC.